This T cell receptor beta chain was documented in a study of breast tumors, draining lymph nodes, adjacent tissues (dated by TCRdb to the mid-2010s). Concerning the study at large: TCR beta repertoires were compared across tumor, adjacent nontumor tissue and axillary lymph nodes obtained from breast cancer patients. The study aimed to assess the relationships and possible T-cell exchange between tumor, surrounding tissue and draining lymph node repertoires in human breast cancer.

CDR1 is given as SGDLS and CDR2 as YYNGEE, both from the germline V gene. Clipping removes 0 bases from V and 9 bases from J, with 10 as the unmatched junction base count. Measured from the cysteine to the phenylalanine, the CDR3 is 16 residues long. Of the read, only the CDR3 DNA is kept; its 48 bases are in frame from base 1. About this clonotype: The antigen it binds to is not known. A much larger clone sits a single nucleotide away, making a read error possible.

The axillary draining lymph nodes of breast cancer patients were the source of the lymph node samples. Reads for this sample came from an Illumina HiSeq 2000. TCR beta chain libraries were generated through multiplex PCR amplification. The amplified TCR beta chain products were analyzed by high-throughput sequencing. TCRdb took the public reads, trimmed them with fastp at Q25, ran MiXCR for clone calling and kept in-frame beta chains. Here each entry gathers all rows of one CDR3 protein and keeps the most common genes and DNA. For this sample there are roughly 130,000 distinct CDR3 sequences; just under 20% appear just once. The ten largest clones capture approximately 3.5% of the sample. Broader findings and caveats from the paper: The data were considered consistent with the idea that most tumor T cells come from the lymph node and then expand in tumor tissue. Rather than being directly demonstrated, the conclusion that tumor T cells originate in lymph nodes was presented as consistent with a hypothesis. Tumors showed preferential V and J gene usage, and their T-cell repertoire diversity fell below that of lymph nodes yet above that of nontumor tissue. In luminal-like breast cancer, tumor and nontumor tissue repertoires resembled each other significantly more than in basal-like breast cancer.

The chain is assembled from TRBV9 and TRBJ2-1, and 9 bases in between align with TRBD2. The sequence was collected from a female donor with breast cancer. Some clones in this sample may be carry-over from other donors' samples. Material for sequencing was axillary lymph node tissue. Here the CDR3 is given as CASSVVAGVGLTEQFF. The DNA sequence is as follows: TGTGCCAGCAGCGTAGTAGCGGGAGTGGGGCTCACTGAGCAGTTCTTC. When the CDR3 is completed using the reference TRBV9 and TRBJ2-1 genes on either side, the full variable domain is DSGVTQTPKHLITATGQRVTLRCSPRSGDLSVYWYQQSLDQGLQFLIQYYNGEERAKGNILERFSAQQFPDLHSELNLSSLELGDSALYFCASSVVAGVGLTEQFFGPGTRLTVL.